These T cell receptor beta chains were read from a single sample in a study of blood T cell repertoires in COVID-19. The assay was immunoSEQ multiplex PCR, and TCRdb's table has in-frame clones only and misses some. The sample has more than 65,000 clones, more than 75% seen once. Sequencing was done on a sample of peripheral blood. Receptors were obtained from a human donor in a cohort sampled during active COVID-19. Each CDR3 is given without its conserved first and last residue.

V,J,CDR3
TRBV12-3/TRBV12-4,TRBJ2-7,ASSLAGPYEQY
TRBV6-5,TRBJ1-6,ASSYSRDPNSPLH
TRBV20-1,TRBJ1-4,SAGGGEKLF
TRBV18,TRBJ2-7,ASSPAQGAGEQY
TRBV5-6,TRBJ1-5,ASSLAGGRGQPQH
TRBV18,TRBJ1-1,ASSPQHNTEAF
TRBV14,TRBJ1-6,ASSQDRQGHSPLH
TRBV5-6,TRBJ2-5,ASSWDRGLEETQY
TRBV19,TRBJ2-7,ASRGQGNYEQY
TRBV27,TRBJ2-6,ASSFNSPQVAGANVLT
TRBV11-2,TRBJ2-6,ASSPMRGSGANVLT
TRBV29-1,TRBJ2-3,SVAPSGAYGTDTQY
TRBV19,TRBJ1-5,ASSLRTGGNQPQH
TRBV5-4,TRBJ2-5,ASSETSAGETQY
TRBV6-5,TRBJ2-5,ASKSGPGLGTQY
TRBV10-2,TRBJ2-2,ASAGTSGGNTGELF
TRBV9,TRBJ1-1,ASSTGIIGGTEAF
TRBV3-1/TRBV3-2,TRBJ1-1,ASRLGLRSEAF
TRBV5-1,TRBJ2-3,ASRGAGGTDTQY
TRBV6-5,TRBJ2-7,ASRIGQSSSYEQY
TRBV5-1,TRBJ2-7,ASSLASMSYEQY
TRBV4-1,TRBJ1-6,ASSQDSRGLNSPLH
TRBV6-2/TRBV6-3,TRBJ2-1,ASSYSGTRREQF
TRBV6-1,TRBJ2-7,ASSDRASGDYEQY
TRBV19,TRBJ1-2,ASSISWFIDEAYYGYT
TRBV18,TRBJ2-7,ASSPLRHGLATYEQY
TRBV5-1,TRBJ2-1,ASSLEAEYYNEQF
TRBV28,TRBJ2-2,ASTPGHLNTGELF
TRBV29-1,TRBJ1-5,SVTTGGQPQH
TRBV6-5,TRBJ1-1,ASSTGYTEAF
TRBV12-3/TRBV12-4,TRBJ1-2,ASSSDKLYGYT
TRBV5-1,TRBJ2-5,ASSLGAASGRAGETQY
TRBV4-2,TRBJ2-1,ASSLSPRRSGMDHNEQF
TRBV28,TRBJ2-7,ASSLSGGPYEQY
TRBV19,TRBJ1-3,ASSIDRSSGNTIY
TRBV7-2,TRBJ2-2,ASILAAGGYAGELF
TRBV5-1,TRBJ2-7,ASSLAFDRGSEQY
TRBV19,TRBJ2-3,ASKLAATTDTQY
TRBV5-6,TRBJ2-7,ASSLVGQSSYEQY
TRBV5-8,TRBJ2-1,ASSLGGVNEQF
TRBV28,TRBJ1-2,ASSLFEQGRGYT
TRBV27,TRBJ1-1,ASSLGGNTEAF
TRBV5-1,TRBJ2-7,ASSLISGNYEQY
TRBV6-5,TRBJ1-1,ASSRDREVTF
TRBV2,TRBJ2-6,ASTGVGANVLT
TRBV5-1,TRBJ1-1,ASRGRWGSDTEAF
TRBV7-9,TRBJ2-7,ASSWTGSGGADEQY
TRBV28,TRBJ1-1,ASSLLMVGQGNTEAF